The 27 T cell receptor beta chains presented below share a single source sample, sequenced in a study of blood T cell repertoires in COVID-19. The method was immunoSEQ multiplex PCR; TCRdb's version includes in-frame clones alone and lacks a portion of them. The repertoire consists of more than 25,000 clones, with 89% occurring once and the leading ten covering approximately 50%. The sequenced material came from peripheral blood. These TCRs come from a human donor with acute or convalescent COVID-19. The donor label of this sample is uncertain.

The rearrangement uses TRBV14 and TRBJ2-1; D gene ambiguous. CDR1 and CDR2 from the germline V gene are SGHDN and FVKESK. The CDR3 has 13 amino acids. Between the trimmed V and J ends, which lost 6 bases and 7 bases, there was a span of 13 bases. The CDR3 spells CASSPSLLNEQFF. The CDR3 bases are TGTGCCAGCAGTCCCTCCTTACTTAATGAGCAGTTCTTC.

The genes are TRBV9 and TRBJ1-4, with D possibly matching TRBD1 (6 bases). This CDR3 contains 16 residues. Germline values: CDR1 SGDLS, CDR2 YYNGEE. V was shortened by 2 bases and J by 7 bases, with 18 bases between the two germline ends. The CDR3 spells CASSVGRGAYGEKLFF. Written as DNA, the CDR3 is TGTGCCAGCAGCGTTGGTCGGGGGGCCTACGGTGAAAAACTGTTTTTT.

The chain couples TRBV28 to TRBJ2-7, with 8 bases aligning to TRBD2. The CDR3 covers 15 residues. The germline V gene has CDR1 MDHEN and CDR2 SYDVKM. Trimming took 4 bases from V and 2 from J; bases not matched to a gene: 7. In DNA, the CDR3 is TGTGCCAGCAGTTACGTAGCGGGACTCACCTACGAGCAGTACTTC. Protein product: CASSYVAGLTYEQYF.

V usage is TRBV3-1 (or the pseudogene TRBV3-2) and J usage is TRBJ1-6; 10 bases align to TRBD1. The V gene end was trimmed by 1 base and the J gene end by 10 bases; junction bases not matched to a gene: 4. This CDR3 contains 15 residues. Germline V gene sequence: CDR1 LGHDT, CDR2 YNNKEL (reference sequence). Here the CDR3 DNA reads TGTGCCAGCAGCCAAGGGGACAGGGGCGGATCACCCCTCCACTTT. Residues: CASSQGDRGGSPLHF.

CDR3: CASSLRTGELFF. CDR3 bases: TGTGCCAGCAGCCTACGCACCGGGGAGCTGTTTTTT. This sequence joins TRBV2 and TRBJ2-2; no clear D gene. The germline V and J ends were trimmed by 6 bases and 4 bases, with 6 bases remaining between them. Germline-derived CDR1 and CDR2 are SNHLY and FYNNEI. CDR3 length: 12 amino acids.

The chain's CDR3 is CASSEAQTNRGGYEQYF. DNA for the CDR3: TGTGCCAGCAGTGAAGCTCAGACCAACAGGGGCGGGTACGAGCAGTACTTC. The rearrangement joins TRBV6-1 to TRBJ2-7; 7 bases match TRBD1. V lost 0 bases to trimming and J lost 4 bases; unmatched junction nucleotides: 12. CDR3 length: 17 residues. The V gene's germline CDR1 is MNHNS and CDR2 SASEGT.

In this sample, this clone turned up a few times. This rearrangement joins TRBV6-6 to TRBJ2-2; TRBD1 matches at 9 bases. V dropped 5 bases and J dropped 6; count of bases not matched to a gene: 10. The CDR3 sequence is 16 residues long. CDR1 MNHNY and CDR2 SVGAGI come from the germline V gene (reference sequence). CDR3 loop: CASSGPQGAKPGELFF. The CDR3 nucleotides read TGTGCCAGCAGTGGACCACAGGGGGCGAAACCCGGGGAGCTGTTTTTT.

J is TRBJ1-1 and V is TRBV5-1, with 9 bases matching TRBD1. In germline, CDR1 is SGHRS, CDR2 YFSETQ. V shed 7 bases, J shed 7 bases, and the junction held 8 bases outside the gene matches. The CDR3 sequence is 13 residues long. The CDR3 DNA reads TGCGCCAGCGAGACTCCGGGACAGGGTGAAGCTTTCTTT. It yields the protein CASETPGQGEAFF.

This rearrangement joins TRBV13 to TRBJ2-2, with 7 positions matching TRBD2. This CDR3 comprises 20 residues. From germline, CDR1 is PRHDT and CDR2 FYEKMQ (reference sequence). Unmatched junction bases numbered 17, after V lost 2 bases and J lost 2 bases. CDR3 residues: CASSLPPLASAGANTGELFF. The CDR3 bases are TGTGCCAGCAGCTTACCGCCTCTAGCGTCCGCGGGAGCCAACACCGGGGAGCTGTTTTTT.

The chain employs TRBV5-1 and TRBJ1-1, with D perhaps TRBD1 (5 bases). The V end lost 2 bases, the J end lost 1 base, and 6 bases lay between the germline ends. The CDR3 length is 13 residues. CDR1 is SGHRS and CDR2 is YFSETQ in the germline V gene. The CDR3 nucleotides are TGCGCCAGCAGCTTAACAGGGAACACTGAAGCTTTCTTT. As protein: CASSLTGNTEAFF.

CDR3 amino acids: CASNDRGLGNEQFF. CDR3 in DNA: TGTGCCAGTAACGACAGGGGGCTAGGAAATGAGCAGTTCTTC. The chain employs TRBV19 and TRBJ2-1; TRBD1 matches 10 bases. Germline CDR1 and CDR2: LNHDA and SQIVND (reference sequence). The V segment lost 7 bases and the J segment 7 bases; nucleotides outside the gene matches: 7. This CDR3 comprises 14 residues.

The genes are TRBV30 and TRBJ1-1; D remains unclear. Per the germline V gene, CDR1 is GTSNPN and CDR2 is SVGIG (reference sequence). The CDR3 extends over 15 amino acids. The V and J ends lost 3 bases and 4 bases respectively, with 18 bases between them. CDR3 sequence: CAWSPPRILVTEAFF. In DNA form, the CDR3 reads TGTGCCTGGAGCCCGCCGAGGATTTTGGTCACTGAAGCTTTCTTT.

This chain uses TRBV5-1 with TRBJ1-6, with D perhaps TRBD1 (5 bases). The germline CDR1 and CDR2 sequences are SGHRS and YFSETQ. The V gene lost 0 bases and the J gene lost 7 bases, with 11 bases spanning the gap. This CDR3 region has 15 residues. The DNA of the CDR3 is TGCGCCAGCAGCTTGGAAGGGGCCCGAAATTCACCCCTCCACTTT. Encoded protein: CASSLEGARNSPLHF.

The CDR3: CASSLLAGVNTEAFF. CDR3 sequence (DNA): TGTGCCAGCAGCTTATTGGCAGGGGTGAACACTGAAGCTTTCTTT. This chain joins TRBV7-8 and TRBJ1-1; maybe TRBD1 (6 bases). Germline V gene data show CDR1 as SGHVS and CDR2 as FQNEAQ. The CDR3 is made up of 15 amino acids. With 2 bases removed from V and 0 bases from J, the gap between germline ends came to 10 bases.

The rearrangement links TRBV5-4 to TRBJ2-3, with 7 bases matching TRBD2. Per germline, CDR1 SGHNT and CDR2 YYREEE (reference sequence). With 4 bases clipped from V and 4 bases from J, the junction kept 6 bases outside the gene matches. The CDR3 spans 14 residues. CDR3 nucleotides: TGTGCCAGCAGCGCCAGGGAGGGTGCAGATACGCAGTATTTT. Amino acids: CASSAREGADTQYF. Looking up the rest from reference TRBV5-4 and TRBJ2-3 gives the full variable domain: ETGVTQSPTHLIKTRGQQVTLRCSSQSGHNTVSWYQQALGQGPQFIFQYYREEENGRGNFPPRFSGLQFPNYSSELNVNALELDDSALYLCASSAREGADTQYFGPGTRLTVL.

This chain's CDR3 is CASSHYGVGQDYEQYF. The CDR3 DNA sequence: TGTGCCAGCAGTCATTATGGGGTGGGACAGGACTACGAGCAGTACTTC. The chain carries TRBV6-6 and TRBJ2-7, with 8 bases lining up with TRBD1. The CDR3 runs 16 residues. Germline V lookup: CDR1 MNHNY, CDR2 SVGAGI (reference sequence). Trimming took 5 bases from V and 3 from J; bases not matched to a gene: 12.

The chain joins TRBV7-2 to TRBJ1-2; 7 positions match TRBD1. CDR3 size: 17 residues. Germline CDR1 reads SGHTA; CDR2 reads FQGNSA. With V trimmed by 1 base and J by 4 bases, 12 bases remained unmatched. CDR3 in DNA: TGTGCCAGCAGCTTAGTGACGTCGAGCTCAGGGGGCTATGGCTACACCTTC. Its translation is CASSLVTSSSGGYGYTF.

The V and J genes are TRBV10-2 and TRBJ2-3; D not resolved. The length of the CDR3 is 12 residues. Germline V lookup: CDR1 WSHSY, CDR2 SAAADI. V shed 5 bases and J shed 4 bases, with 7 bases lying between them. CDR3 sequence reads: CASSISADTQYF. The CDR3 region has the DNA TGCGCCAGCAGTATTTCAGCAGATACGCAGTATTTT.

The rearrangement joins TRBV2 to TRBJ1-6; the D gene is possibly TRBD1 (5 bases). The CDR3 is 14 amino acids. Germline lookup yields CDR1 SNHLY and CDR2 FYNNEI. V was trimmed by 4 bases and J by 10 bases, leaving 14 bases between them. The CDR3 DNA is TGTGCCAGCAGTGCCCGAGACAGACTCTCACCCCTCCACTTT. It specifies CASSARDRLSPLHF.

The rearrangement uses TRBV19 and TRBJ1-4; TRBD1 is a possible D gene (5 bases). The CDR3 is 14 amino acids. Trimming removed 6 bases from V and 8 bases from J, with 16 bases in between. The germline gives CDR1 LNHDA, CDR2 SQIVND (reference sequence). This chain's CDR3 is CASSIRAFGEKLFF. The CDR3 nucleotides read TGTGCCAGTAGCATCAGGGCGTTTGGGGAAAAACTGTTTTTT.

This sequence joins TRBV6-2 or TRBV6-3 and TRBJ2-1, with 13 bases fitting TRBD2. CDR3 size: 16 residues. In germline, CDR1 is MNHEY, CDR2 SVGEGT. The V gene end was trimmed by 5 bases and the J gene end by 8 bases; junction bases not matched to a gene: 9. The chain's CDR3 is CASSPKLAGGPDEQFF. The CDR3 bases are TGTGCCAGCAGTCCAAAACTAGCGGGGGGGCCCGATGAGCAGTTCTTC.

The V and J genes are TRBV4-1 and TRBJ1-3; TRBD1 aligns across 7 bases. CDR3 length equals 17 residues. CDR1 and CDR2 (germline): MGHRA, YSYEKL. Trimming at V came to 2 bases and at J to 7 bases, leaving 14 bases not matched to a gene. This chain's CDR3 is CASSQSRPLTGQNTIYF. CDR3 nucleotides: TGCGCCAGCAGCCAAAGTCGGCCTCTGACAGGGCAGAACACCATATATTTT.

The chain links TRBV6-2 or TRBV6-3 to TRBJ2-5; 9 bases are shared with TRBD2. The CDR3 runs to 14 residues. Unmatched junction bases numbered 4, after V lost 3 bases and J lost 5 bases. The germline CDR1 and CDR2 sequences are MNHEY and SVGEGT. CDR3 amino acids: CASSYSGGGETQYF. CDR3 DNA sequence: TGTGCCAGCAGTTATAGCGGGGGCGGGGAGACCCAGTACTTC.

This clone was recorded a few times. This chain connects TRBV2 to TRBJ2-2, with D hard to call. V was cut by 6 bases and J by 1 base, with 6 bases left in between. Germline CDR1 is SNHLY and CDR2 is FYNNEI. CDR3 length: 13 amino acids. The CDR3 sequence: CASSVLNTGELFF. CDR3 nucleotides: TGTGCCAGCAGCGTATTGAACACCGGGGAGCTGTTTTTT.

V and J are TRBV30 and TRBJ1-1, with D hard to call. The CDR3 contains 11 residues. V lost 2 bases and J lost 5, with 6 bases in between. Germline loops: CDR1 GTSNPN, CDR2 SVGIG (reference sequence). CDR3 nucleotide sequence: TGTGCCTGGAGTCCGAGGACTGAAGCTTTCTTT. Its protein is CAWSPRTEAFF.

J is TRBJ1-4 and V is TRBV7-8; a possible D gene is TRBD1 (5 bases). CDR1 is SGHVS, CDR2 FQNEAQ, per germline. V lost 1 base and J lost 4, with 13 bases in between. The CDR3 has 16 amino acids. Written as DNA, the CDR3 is TGTGCCAGCAGCTTAGTACGCCCAGGGCTTAATGAAAAACTGTTTTTT. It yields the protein CASSLVRPGLNEKLFF.

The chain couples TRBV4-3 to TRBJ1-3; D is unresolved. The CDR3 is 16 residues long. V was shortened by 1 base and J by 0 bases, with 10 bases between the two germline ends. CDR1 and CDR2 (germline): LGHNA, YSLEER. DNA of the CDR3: TGCGCCAGCAGCCAAGCCTCATCCAGCTCTGGAAACACCATATATTTT. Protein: CASSQASSSSGNTIYF.